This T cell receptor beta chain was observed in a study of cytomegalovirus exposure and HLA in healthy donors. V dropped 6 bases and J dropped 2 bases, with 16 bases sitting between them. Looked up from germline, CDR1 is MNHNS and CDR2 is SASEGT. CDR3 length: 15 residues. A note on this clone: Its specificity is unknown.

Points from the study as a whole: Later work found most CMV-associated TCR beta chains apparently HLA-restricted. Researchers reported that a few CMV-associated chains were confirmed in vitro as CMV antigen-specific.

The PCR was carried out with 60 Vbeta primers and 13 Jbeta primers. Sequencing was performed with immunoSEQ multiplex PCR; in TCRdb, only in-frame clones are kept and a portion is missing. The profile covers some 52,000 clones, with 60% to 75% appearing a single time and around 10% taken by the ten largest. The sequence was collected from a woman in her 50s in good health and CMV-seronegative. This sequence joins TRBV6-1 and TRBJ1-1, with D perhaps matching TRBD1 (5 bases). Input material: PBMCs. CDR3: CASRALGHLNTEAFF. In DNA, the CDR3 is TGTGCCAGCAGGGCCCTGGGGCACCTAAACACTGAAGCTTTCTTT.